This T cell receptor beta chain was identified in a study of T cell repertoires in cytomegalovirus infection. For the study at large: CMV infection and matching HLA type were both indicated by public TCR beta signatures.

One entry per CDR3 protein results from TCRdb running MiXCR on the reads. The sample carries roughly 630,000 distinct CDR3 sequences, 20% to 25% recorded once. Germline loops: CDR1 SGHVS, CDR2 FQNEAQ. V trimming: 5 bases; J trimming: 1 base; junction bases outside the gene matches: 5. The CDR3 spans 16 residues. The sample consisted of CD8+ T cells from PBMCs. The chain links TRBV7-8 to TRBJ2-5; 12 positions agree with TRBD2. The receptor was derived from a human donor in good health (CMV status not recorded). Some clones in this sample may be carry-over from other donors' samples. CDR3 region: CASSAPGLAGQETQYF. CDR3 DNA sequence: TGTGCCAGCAGCGCCCCGGGACTAGCGGGCCAAGAGACCCAGTACTTC.